One sample yielded the 25 T cell receptor beta chains listed below, sequenced in a study of T cells in Graves' hyperthyroidism and ophthalmopathy. From RNA transcripts, TCR beta CDR3 regions were amplified. The TCR CDR3 first-round RT-PCR relied on the HTBI primer set. TCRdb passed the multiplex PCR reads through MiXCR, listing each CDR3 protein once. The sample consists of 280,000 or so distinct CDR3 sequences, nearly 15% of them appearing once. Sequencing used blood. The receptors come from a woman between 50 and 59 years old with Graves' hyperthyroidism that later progressed to Graves' ophthalmopathy.

This clonotype was recorded many times. The rearrangement joins TRBV27 to TRBJ2-2; D not certain. Germline CDR1 reads MNHEY; CDR2 reads SMNVEV (reference sequence). CDR3 length: 12 amino acids. Trimming left V 5 bases short and J 7 bases short, with 8 bases between. CDR3 region: CASSQSYGELFF. CDR3 DNA: TGTGCCAGCAGTCAGAGCTACGGGGAGCTGTTTTTT.

This clonotype was seen a single time. This sequence joins TRBV5-6 and TRBJ1-2; D is perhaps TRBD1 (5 bases). V gave up 4 bases and J gave up 6 bases, with 13 bases separating them. Germline V lookup: CDR1 SGHDT, CDR2 YYEEEE. This CDR3 comprises 13 residues. CDR3: CASSRVEGDGYTF. DNA of the CDR3: TGTGCCAGCAGCCGCGTGGAAGGGGATGGCTACACCTTC.

This clonotype was seen repeatedly, ten times or more. The rearrangement joins TRBV28 to TRBJ2-1; no definite D call. The length of the CDR3 is 12 residues. V lost 7 bases and J lost 5, with 9 bases in between. The V gene's germline CDR1 is MDHEN and CDR2 SYDVKM. CDR3 sequence (DNA): TGTGCCAGCACCCCTCGGCACAATGAGCAGTTCTTC. Its protein is CASTPRHNEQFF.

This clonotype was picked up many times. CDR3 DNA: TGCGCCAGCAGCTTTAAGCAGGGCTATGGCTACACCTTC. The encoded protein is CASSFKQGYGYTF. The chain employs TRBV5-1 and TRBJ1-2, with D maybe TRBD1 (5 bases). The CDR3 length is 13 residues. CDR1 is SGHRS and CDR2 is YFSETQ in the germline V gene. Trimming took 2 bases from V and 4 from J, leaving 9 bases between them.

This clonotype has a count of ten or more. This chain connects TRBV18 to TRBJ2-5, with D tentatively TRBD2 (6 bases). The CDR3 is 13 residues long. Germline V lookup: CDR1 KGHSH, CDR2 LQKENI. Trimming stripped 3 bases from V and 4 bases from J, with 9 bases between. Here the CDR3 DNA reads TGTGCCAGCTCACCGGGAGGTGGAGAGACCCAGTACTTC. Amino acid sequence: CASSPGGGETQYF.

This clonotype was found many times. This chain connects TRBV9 to TRBJ2-7; 9 nucleotides match TRBD1. The CDR3 runs 16 residues. Germline assignment: CDR1 SGDLS and CDR2 YYNGEE. V lost 0 bases, J lost 2 bases, and 6 bases stayed unmatched. The chain's CDR3 is CASSVDPGQGTYEQYF. DNA for the CDR3: TGTGCCAGCAGCGTAGACCCGGGACAGGGTACCTACGAGCAGTACTTC.

This clonotype was counted many times. This chain joins TRBV5-1 and TRBJ2-7; 8 bases agree with TRBD1. Per germline, CDR1 SGHRS and CDR2 YFSETQ. This CDR3 is 15 amino acids long. V trimming: 0 bases; J trimming: 5 bases; junction bases outside the gene matches: 7. Written as DNA, the CDR3 is TGCGCCAGCAGCTTGGCTACGGGACAGGTGAACGAGCAGTACTTC. Translation: CASSLATGQVNEQYF.

The rearrangement links TRBV9 to TRBJ2-1; 12 nucleotides line up with TRBD2. CDR1 is SGDLS, CDR2 YYNGEE, per germline. The V segment lost 1 base and the J segment 7 bases; nucleotides outside the gene matches: 15. The CDR3 totals 19 residues. As DNA, the CDR3 is TGTGCCAGCAGCGTAAGGCCCTCTCGACTAGCGGGAGTCAGGAATGAGCAGTTCTTC. Translating it yields CASSVRPSRLAGVRNEQFF.

Ten or more counts support this clonotype. The chain combines TRBV20-1 with TRBJ2-1; perhaps TRBD1 as D (7 bases). CDR3 length: 16 amino acids. From germline, CDR1 is DFQATT and CDR2 SNEGSKA (reference sequence). Trimming removed 3 bases at V and 5 bases at J, with 20 bases between. In DNA form, the CDR3 reads TGCAGTGCTAGTAACCCCCAGGGGGGTGATGACAATGAGCAGTTCTTC. As protein: CSASNPQGGDDNEQFF.

In its sample, this clonotype was seen many times. V usage is TRBV28 and J usage is TRBJ1-1; D may be TRBD1 (6 bases). Trimming removed 9 bases at V and 0 bases at J, with 17 bases between. CDR1 MDHEN and CDR2 SYDVKM come from the germline V gene. This CDR3 has 15 residues. The CDR3 sequence is CASTGRGIMNTEAFF. In DNA form, the CDR3 reads TGTGCCAGTACTGGCAGGGGTATCATGAACACTGAAGCTTTCTTT.

This clonotype appeared many times. This chain links TRBV9 with TRBJ2-5, with 8 bases lining up with TRBD2. The ends lost 4 bases at V and 4 bases at J; junction bases unmatched: 12. The length of the CDR3 is 16 residues. Germline-derived CDR1 and CDR2 are SGDLS and YYNGEE. CDR3 sequence reads: CASSPPPGRGGETQYF. The CDR3 region has the DNA TGTGCCAGCAGCCCCCCCCCCGGGAGGGGAGGAGAGACCCAGTACTTC.

This clonotype was recorded at least ten times. This chain links TRBV2 with TRBJ2-3; perhaps D is TRBD1 or TRBD2 (6 bases each). The CDR3 contains 16 residues. Germline V gene data show CDR1 as SNHLY and CDR2 as FYNNEI. V was shortened by 6 bases and J by 0 bases, with 16 bases between the two germline ends. CDR3 nucleotides: TGTGCCAGCAGCGGGGCCGGGGGCTTTAGCACAGATACGCAGTATTTT. This encodes CASSGAGGFSTDTQYF.

The sample holds many counts of this clonotype. This rearrangement joins TRBV27 to TRBJ2-5, with 10 bases lining up with TRBD2. The trim removed 6 bases at V and 4 bases at J, leaving 5 bases unmatched. There are 14 residues in the CDR3. The germline CDR1 and CDR2 sequences are MNHEY and SMNVEV (reference sequence). The CDR3 loop is CASSKLAGRETQYF. The CDR3 DNA follows: TGTGCCAGCAGCAAACTAGCGGGACGAGAGACCCAGTACTTC.

This clonotype was seen only a few times. The chain has TRBV15 and TRBJ1-1; D is unresolved. V lost 0 bases and J lost 3, with 8 bases in between. The CDR3 spans 14 residues. Germline CDR1 reads LNHNV; CDR2 reads YYDKDF (reference sequence). The DNA of the CDR3 is TGTGCCACCAGCAGAGACCCCCGCGACACTGAAGCTTTCTTT. Its translation is CATSRDPRDTEAFF.

This rearrangement joins TRBV7-9 to TRBJ1-1; no clear D gene. With 8 bases removed from V and 2 bases from J, the gap between germline ends came to 15 bases. Germline assignment: CDR1 SEHNR and CDR2 FQNEAQ (reference sequence). The CDR3 runs 14 residues. CDR3 protein: CASLAAAPNTEAFF. CDR3 DNA: TGTGCCAGCCTTGCTGCGGCACCTAACACTGAAGCTTTCTTT.

This clonotype is a singleton in its sample. The genes are TRBV7-6 and TRBJ2-7; perhaps TRBD1 as D (6 bases). CDR3 size: 18 residues. Trimming took 1 base from V and 7 from J, leaving 26 bases between them. CDR1 is SGHVS, CDR2 FNYEAQ, per germline. The CDR3 DNA sequence: TGTGCCAGCAGCTTAGGAGTGGGCGACAGGACAGTGGCACTGGAGCAGTACTTC. Protein sequence: CASSLGVGDRTVALEQYF.

This clonotype was picked up a small number of times. The chain carries TRBV7-3 and TRBJ2-7; possibly TRBD1 for D (6 bases). The CDR3 covers 17 residues. Germline assignment: CDR1 SGHTA and CDR2 FQGTGA. Trimming shortened V by 1 base and J by 0 bases, and 16 bases separated the two germline ends. CDR3 loop: CASSLIPTGPSSYEQYF. CDR3 DNA sequence: TGTGCCAGCAGCTTAATCCCGACAGGTCCGAGCTCCTACGAGCAGTACTTC.

This clonotype was counted at least ten times. The rearrangement joins TRBV5-1 to TRBJ1-1; D remains unclear. Trimming cost V 0 bases and J 7 bases, with 10 bases left between them. This CDR3 is built from 13 residues. The germline V gene has CDR1 SGHRS and CDR2 YFSETQ. This CDR3 reads CASSLGAAYEAFF. The CDR3 region has the DNA TGCGCCAGCAGCTTGGGAGCAGCCTATGAAGCTTTCTTT.

This clonotype was counted many times. The chain couples TRBV27 to TRBJ1-1; TRBD1 is a possible D gene (6 bases). The CDR3 has 13 residues. V was shortened by 6 bases and J by 1 base, with 9 bases between the two germline ends. Germline V gene lookup returns CDR1 MNHEY and CDR2 SMNVEV (reference sequence). The CDR3 protein is CASRTGSNTEAFF. CDR3 in DNA: TGTGCCAGCAGAACAGGGTCGAACACTGAAGCTTTCTTT.

Only a few counts were recorded for this clonotype. CDR3 residues: CSASGQGRTGELFF. CDR3 nucleotide sequence: TGCAGTGCTAGCGGACAGGGACGTACCGGGGAGCTGTTTTTT. This rearrangement joins TRBV20-1 to TRBJ2-2; 8 bases agree with TRBD1. Germline CDR1 reads DFQATT; CDR2 reads SNEGSKA (reference sequence). J gave up 5 bases and V 3 bases, and 5 bases lay outside the gene matches. There are 14 residues in the CDR3.

This clonotype was seen ten or more times. This rearrangement joins TRBV5-1 to TRBJ1-4; D is undetermined. Deletions cut 4 bases from V and 4 bases from J, with 11 bases between. The germline V gene encodes CDR1 SGHRS and CDR2 YFSETQ. This CDR3 contains 14 residues. CDR3 loop: CASSLSSFNEKLFF. The CDR3 bases are TGCGCCAGCAGCCTGAGCAGCTTTAATGAAAAACTGTTTTTT.

This clonotype came up many times. The V gene is TRBV5-1, the J gene TRBJ2-7; tentative D call: TRBD1 (6 bases). CDR1 and CDR2 from the germline V gene are SGHRS and YFSETQ. There are 14 residues in the CDR3. V lost 5 bases, J lost 0 bases, and 12 bases lay in between. The CDR3 protein is CASRTGLLSYEQYF. The CDR3 coding sequence is TGCGCCAGCAGAACAGGGCTCCTCTCCTACGAGCAGTACTTC.

The chain recombines TRBV5-1 with TRBJ2-7; 11 positions agree with TRBD2. The CDR3 runs 15 residues. Germline trimming cut 2 bases from V and 3 bases from J; bases unmatched to any gene: 4. Germline-derived CDR1 and CDR2 are SGHRS and YFSETQ. CDR3 sequence (DNA): TGCGCCAGCAGCTTACCACTAGCGGGGGACTACGAGCAGTACTTC. This gives the protein CASSLPLAGDYEQYF.

This clonotype appeared a few times. The rearrangement links TRBV5-1 to TRBJ2-3; 9 nucleotides align to TRBD2. The CDR3 loop spans 15 amino acids. V lost 4 bases, J lost 5 bases, and 8 bases stayed unmatched. Germline V lookup: CDR1 SGHRS, CDR2 YFSETQ. The CDR3 DNA reads TGCGCCAGCAGCCAAGCGGGAGGCGGTGTAGATACGCAGTATTTT. Translating gives CASSQAGGGVDTQYF.

Turning to this clonotype: This may arise from a read error, as a much more abundant clone is one base away. This chain connects TRBV7-9 to TRBJ2-3; 8 bases match TRBD2. The CDR3 runs to 13 residues. CDR1 is SEHNR, CDR2 FQNEAQ, per germline (reference sequence). CDR3 residues: CASTLAGIDTQYF. The CDR3 DNA reads as TGTGCCAGCACCTTAGCGGGAATAGATACGCAGTATTTT.